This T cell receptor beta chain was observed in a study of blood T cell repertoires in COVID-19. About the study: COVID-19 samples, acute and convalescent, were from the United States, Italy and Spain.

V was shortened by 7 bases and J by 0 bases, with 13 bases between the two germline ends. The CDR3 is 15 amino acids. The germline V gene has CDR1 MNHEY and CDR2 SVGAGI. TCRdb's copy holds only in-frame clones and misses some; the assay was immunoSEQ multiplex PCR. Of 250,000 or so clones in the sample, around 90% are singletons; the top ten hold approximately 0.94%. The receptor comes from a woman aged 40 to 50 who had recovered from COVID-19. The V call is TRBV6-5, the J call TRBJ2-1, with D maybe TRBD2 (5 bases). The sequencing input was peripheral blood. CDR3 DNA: TGTGCCAGCACTCGGGATGGGAACTCCTACAATGAGCAGTTCTTC. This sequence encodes CASTRDGNSYNEQFF.